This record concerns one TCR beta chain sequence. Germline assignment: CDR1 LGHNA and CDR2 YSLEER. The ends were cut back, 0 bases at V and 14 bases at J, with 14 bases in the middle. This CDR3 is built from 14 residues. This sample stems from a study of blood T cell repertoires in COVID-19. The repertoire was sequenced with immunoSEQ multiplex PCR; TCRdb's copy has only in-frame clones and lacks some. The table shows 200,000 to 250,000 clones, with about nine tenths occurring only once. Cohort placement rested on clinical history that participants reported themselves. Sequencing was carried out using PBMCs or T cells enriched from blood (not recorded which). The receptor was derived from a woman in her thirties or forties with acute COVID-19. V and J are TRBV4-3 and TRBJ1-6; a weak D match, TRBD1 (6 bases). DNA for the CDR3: TGCGCCAGCAGCCAAGATATAACAGGGTGGGCCCTCCACTTT. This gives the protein CASSQDITGWALHF.